A single sample is the source of the 19 T cell receptor beta chains below, sequenced in a study of cytomegalovirus exposure and HLA in healthy donors. Vbeta (60) and Jbeta (13) primers were used in the PCR. TCRdb's copy holds only in-frame clones and misses some; the assay was immunoSEQ multiplex PCR. The table lists about 130,000 clones, roughly 77% of them singletons, with 4% to 5.5% in the top ten. Sample: PBMCs. These receptors were obtained from a man between 25 and 39 years old in good health.

The chain uses TRBV6-1 and TRBJ2-1, with 8 bases matching TRBD1. J lost 8 bases, V lost 6 bases, and 0 bases had no gene match. The CDR3 contains 11 residues. Germline CDR1 MNHNS, CDR2 SASEGT. CDR3 in DNA: TGTGCCAGCAGACAGGGGGATGAGCAGTTCTTC. Protein: CASRQGDEQFF.

This sequence joins TRBV12-5 and TRBJ2-2; the D gene is possibly TRBD2 (6 bases). The CDR3 contains 17 residues. Germline V CDR1 and CDR2: LGHNT, FRNRAP. Between the trimmed V and J ends, which lost 5 bases and 0 bases, there was a span of 16 bases. This chain's CDR3 is CASGAPGDPSNTGELFF. The CDR3 nucleotides are TGTGCTAGTGGTGCCCCGGGAGACCCATCGAACACCGGGGAGCTGTTTTTT. Full variable domain (outside the CDR3, taken from reference TRBV12-5 and TRBJ2-2): DARVTQTPRHKVTEMGQEVTMRCQPILGHNTVFWYRQTMMQGLELLAYFRNRAPLDDSGMPKDRFSAEMPDATLATLKIQPSEPRDSAVYFCASGAPGDPSNTGELFFGEGSRLTVL.

The gene calls are TRBV11-3 and TRBJ2-7, with a possible D match to TRBD1 (6 bases). Trimming removed 5 bases from V and 3 bases from J, with 23 bases in between. This CDR3 has 17 residues. Germline V gives CDR1 SGHNT, CDR2 YENEEA. CDR3 region: CASSPPADSWPLYEQYF. CDR3 nucleotides: TGTGCCAGCAGCCCCCCGGCGGACAGTTGGCCCCTCTACGAGCAGTACTTC.

The V and J genes are TRBV18 and TRBJ2-1, with 12 bases matching TRBD2. With 3 bases clipped from V and 0 bases from J, the junction kept 12 bases outside the gene matches. The CDR3 is 20 amino acids. Looked up from germline, CDR1 is KGHSH and CDR2 is LQKENI. The CDR3 DNA reads TGTGCCAGCTCACCCCGATCAACTAGCGGGAGGCAGAGCTCCTACAATGAGCAGTTCTTC. Protein product: CASSPRSTSGRQSSYNEQFF.

The J gene is TRBJ2-1, the V gene TRBV28; 8 nucleotides match TRBD1. Trimming removed 4 bases from V and 8 bases from J; junction bases left unmatched: 10. In germline, CDR1 is MDHEN, CDR2 SYDVKM. This CDR3 is 15 amino acids long. CDR3 sequence: CASSYPTGGRYEQFF. The CDR3 DNA sequence: TGTGCCAGCAGTTATCCAACAGGGGGTAGGTATGAGCAGTTCTTC.

V usage is TRBV19 and J usage is TRBJ1-4, with a possible D match to TRBD1 (6 bases). CDR1 LNHDA and CDR2 SQIVND come from the germline V gene (reference sequence). This CDR3 region has 15 residues. Trimming cost V 7 bases and J 8 bases, with 20 bases left between them. The CDR3, as DNA: TGTGCCAGTAAGACGTACAGGGCTTCGAGGGAAAAACTGTTTTTT. It translates to CASKTYRASREKLFF.

V is TRBV29-1 and J is TRBJ1-1; D is uncertain. Germline assignment: CDR1 SQVTM and CDR2 ANQGSEA. V lost 7 bases, J lost 0 bases, and 6 bases lay in between. CDR3 length: 11 amino acids. The CDR3 is CSAQMNTEAFF. The CDR3 region has the DNA TGCAGCGCTCAGATGAACACTGAAGCTTTCTTT.

This clone turned up a few times. V is TRBV18 and J is TRBJ1-2, with D possibly TRBD1 on 6 matching bases. The germline CDR1 and CDR2 sequences are KGHSH and LQKENI. Trimming removed 1 base at V and 4 bases at J, with 19 bases between. The CDR3 totals 17 residues. CDR3 nucleotide sequence: TGTGCCAGCTCACCACGAGGACAGAGGGCTCAGGGCTATGGCTACACCTTC. Encoded protein: CASSPRGQRAQGYGYTF.

This chain links TRBV27 with TRBJ2-2; the D gene is possibly TRBD2 (5 bases). Germline CDR1 and CDR2: MNHEY and SMNVEV (reference sequence). CDR3 length: 16 residues. V dropped 2 bases and J dropped 6 bases, with 16 bases sitting between them. The CDR3 region is CASSLRRASWAGELFF. The CDR3 DNA is TGTGCCAGCAGTTTACGGCGGGCCTCGTGGGCCGGGGAGCTGTTTTTT.

The V call is TRBV6-5, the J call TRBJ2-3, with 9 bases matching TRBD2. The V gene's germline CDR1 is MNHEY and CDR2 SVGAGI. The V gene end was trimmed by 2 bases and the J gene end by 1 base; junction bases not matched to a gene: 4. The CDR3 sequence is 16 residues long. The CDR3 loop reads CASSYRRLAGTDTQYF. The CDR3, as DNA: TGTGCCAGCAGTTACCGGCGACTAGCGGGCACAGATACGCAGTATTTT.

The chain's CDR3 is CATGGTAIDTGELFF. In DNA, the CDR3 is TGTGCCACGGGGGGGACTGCCATTGACACCGGGGAGCTGTTTTTT. This rearrangement joins TRBV2 to TRBJ2-2, with 8 bases aligning to TRBD2. Per the germline V gene, CDR1 is SNHLY and CDR2 is FYNNEI. This CDR3 spans 15 amino acids. Germline trimming cut 10 bases from V and 3 bases from J; bases unmatched to any gene: 10.

As concerns this clone: One end of the junction fails to match germline, which may point to a read error. CDR3 sequence: CSSSSEVTTEAFF. The CDR3 DNA is TGTTCCAGCAGCTCGGAGGTAACAACTGAAGCTTTCTTT. V is TRBV7-9 and J is TRBJ1-1, with D hard to call. Germline CDR1 is SEHNR and CDR2 is FQNEAQ (reference sequence). The CDR3 runs 13 residues.

About this clone itself: The limits of the CDR3 on the DNA are not certain, so only TCRdb's listed CDR3 is given. This chain links TRBV5-5 with TRBJ1-2; no DNA check was done on the table's D call, TRBD1. Germline-derived CDR1 and CDR2 are SGHKS and YYEKEE (reference sequence). The CDR3 has 14 amino acids, counting both end residues. The CDR3: CASSSRTAFFGYTF.

Concerning this clone: One end of the junction does not line up with germline, which may come from a read error. The chain joins TRBV7-9 to TRBJ2-1; D possibly corresponds to TRBD2 (6 bases). Germline values: CDR1 SEHNR, CDR2 FQNEAQ (reference sequence). There are 15 residues in the CDR3. The CDR3 DNA reads as TGTTCCAGCAGCTTAGGCGGGAATTCCTACAATGAGCAGTTCTTC. Translation: CSSSLGGNSYNEQFF.

The J gene is TRBJ2-7, the V gene TRBV7-2; TRBD1 aligns across 7 bases. This CDR3 contains 14 residues. V shed 5 bases and J 4 bases; nucleotides not matched to a gene: 8. CDR1 and CDR2 from the germline V gene are SGHTA and FQGNSA. This CDR3 is CASSRPTGPYEQYF. CDR3 coding DNA: TGTGCCAGCAGCCGACCGACAGGGCCGTACGAGCAGTACTTC.

Only a few counts were recorded for this clone. The CDR3 is CASSVEGPETQYF. The DNA for the CDR3 is TGTGCCAGCAGCGTGGAGGGCCCAGAGACCCAGTACTTC. This chain uses TRBV9 with TRBJ2-5; tentative D call: TRBD2 (6 bases). V was pared by 2 bases and J by 4 bases, with 9 bases between. Germline V gives CDR1 SGDLS, CDR2 YYNGEE. The CDR3 has 13 amino acids.

The chain couples TRBV18 to TRBJ1-4; 10 bases are a match to TRBD1. This CDR3 contains 14 residues. V trimming: 5 bases; J trimming: 7 bases; junction bases outside the gene matches: 4. Looked up from germline, CDR1 is KGHSH and CDR2 is LQKENI. The CDR3 DNA sequence: TGTGCCAGCTCAACCAGGGACAGGGGTGAAAAACTGTTTTTT. It codes for CASSTRDRGEKLFF.

Only one count was recorded for this clone. The V call is TRBV9, the J call TRBJ2-4; no firm D call. From germline, CDR1 is SGDLS and CDR2 YYNGEE. This CDR3 is 14 amino acids long. V was cut by 0 bases and J by 6 bases, with 10 bases left in between. CDR3 DNA: TGTGCCAGCAGCGTAGAATCCGGGTCAAACATTCAGTACTTC. Protein sequence: CASSVESGSNIQYF.

The chain carries TRBV11-2 and TRBJ2-7, with 10 bases lining up with TRBD1. CDR1 and CDR2 from the germline V gene are SGHAT and FQNNGV. V was clipped by 5 bases and J by 7 bases; unmatched bases: 8. This CDR3 has 14 amino acids. The CDR3: CASSPDRGPREQYF. DNA of the CDR3: TGTGCCAGCAGCCCTGACAGGGGGCCGAGGGAGCAGTACTTC.